These 14 T cell receptor beta chains were all obtained from the same sample, sequenced in a study of tumor and adjacent non-tumor tissue in lung cancer. TCRbeta libraries were built with three rounds of nested PCR, modified from ARM-PCR. TCRdb re-derived calls from the multiplex PCR reads in MiXCR, one entry per CDR3 protein. The sample includes more than 90,000 distinct CDR3 sequences, less than 75% of them seen just once. This sample's RNA came from whole unsorted tissue. The sequenced sample was lung tumor tissue. The receptors derive from a man aged 60 to 69 with non-small cell lung cancer.

Comment on this clonotype: One end of the junction fails to match germline, which may point to a read error. The genes are TRBV12-5 and TRBJ1-1; D gene uncertain. CDR1 and CDR2 (germline): LGHNT, FRNRAP. This CDR3 spans 14 amino acids. CDR3 residues: CTSGLVHAGTEALF. DNA for the CDR3: TGTACTAGTGGTTTGGTACATGCAGGAACTGAAGCTCTCTTT.

The chain links TRBV30 to TRBJ1-6; 7 nucleotides agree with TRBD1. CDR1 and CDR2 (germline): GTSNPN, SVGIG (reference sequence). The CDR3 covers 15 residues. Trimming removed 4 bases from V and 9 bases from J; junction bases left unmatched: 12. The CDR3 region has the DNA TGTGCCTGGACTCGGGACAGTCAGCATAGTTCACCCCTCCACTTT. Translation gives CAWTRDSQHSSPLHF.

On this clonotype: This may arise from a read error, as a much more abundant clone is one base away. J is TRBJ2-5 and V is TRBV18; 7 bases agree with TRBD1. The trim removed 3 bases at V and 4 bases at J, leaving 8 bases unmatched. Germline V gives CDR1 KGHSH, CDR2 LQKENI. CDR3 size: 15 residues. This chain's CDR3 is CASSPTLGQVETQYF. The CDR3 region has the DNA TGTGCCAGCTCACCGACGTTAGGACAGGTAGAGACCCAGTACTTC.

This clonotype has just a few counts. One junction end disagrees with the germline gene, perhaps due to a read error. The chain carries TRBV5-1 and TRBJ2-1, with a tentative D call TRBD2 (7 bases). Germline V lookup: CDR1 SGHRS, CDR2 YFSETQ. The CDR3 consists of 14 residues. Here the CDR3 DNA reads TGCGCCAGTAGCTCGGCTGGGGGGGCGAGTGAGCAGTTCTTC. This codes for CASSSAGGASEQFF.

This clonotype was counted at least ten times. In DNA, the CDR3 is TGTGCCAGCAGTTTTGGGGGGAACACCGGGGAGCTGTTTTTT. The encoded protein is CASSFGGNTGELFF. This chain connects TRBV28 to TRBJ2-2; either TRBD1 or TRBD2 may supply D (5 bases each). Trimming left V 3 bases short and J 1 base short, with 6 bases between. Germline CDR1 MDHEN, CDR2 SYDVKM. CDR3 length: 14 amino acids.

In its sample, this clonotype was seen once. A read error may account for a junction end that differs from germline. The V gene is TRBV20-1, the J gene TRBJ1-2; D uncertain. Per germline, CDR1 DFQATT and CDR2 SNEGSKA (reference sequence). CDR3 length: 12 amino acids. As DNA, the CDR3 is TGCAGTGCCCCGAGTGCTAACTATGGCTACATCTTC. Protein sequence: CSAPSANYGYIF.

In regard to this clonotype: This may stem from a read error, because a much larger clone lies one nucleotide away. The chain links TRBV5-1 to TRBJ2-3; TRBD2 matches at 8 bases. Per the germline V gene, CDR1 is SGHRS and CDR2 is YFSETQ. CDR3 length: 16 amino acids. CDR3 in amino acids: CASRSILAGSGDKQYF. DNA of the CDR3: TGCGCCAGCAGGTCAATTCTAGCGGGCAGCGGGGATAAGCAGTATTTT.

The chain recombines TRBV20-1 with TRBJ1-1; 7 bases align to TRBD1. The germline gives CDR1 DFQATT, CDR2 SNEGSKA (reference sequence). The CDR3 covers 14 residues. V lost 6 bases, J lost 3 bases, and 10 bases stayed unmatched. The CDR3 sequence is CSASQAGGDTEAFF. The CDR3, as DNA: TGCAGTGCATCCCAGGCAGGGGGGGACACTGAAGCTTTCTTT.

A word on this clonotype: This may come from a read error, since a much larger clone is one base off. This rearrangement joins TRBV28 to TRBJ1-6; D unclear. CDR1 MDHEN and CDR2 SYDVKM come from the germline V gene. The CDR3 has 13 amino acids. The CDR3: CASRAELNSSLHF. The CDR3 region has the DNA TGTGCCTCCCGAGCGGAGCTTAATTCATCCCTCCACTTT.

This clonotype was picked up a small number of times. V gene TRBV30 combines with J gene TRBJ2-1; 7 nucleotides match TRBD1. After removal of 4 bases from V and 4 bases from J, the junction contained 4 bases not matched to a gene. Germline V gene sequence: CDR1 GTSNPN, CDR2 SVGIG (reference sequence). This CDR3 has 13 residues. This chain's CDR3 is CAWTTGVYNEQFF. DNA of the CDR3: TGTGCCTGGACTACAGGGGTTTACAATGAGCAGTTCTTC.

Points on this clonotype: One junction end disagrees with the germline gene, perhaps due to a read error. This chain links TRBV20-1 with TRBJ2-7; TRBD1 might be the D (6 bases). CDR3 length: 12 amino acids. Germline-derived CDR1 and CDR2 are DFQATT and SNEGSKA (reference sequence). CDR3 sequence (DNA): TGCAGTGCCAGAGACAGGCCCTACGGGCAGTACTTC. Protein product: CSARDRPYGQYF.

Turning to this clonotype: The junction and the germline gene differ at one end; a read error may be behind it. The CDR3 region is CVSSEGDTQYF. As DNA, the CDR3 is TGTGTCAGCAGTGAAGGGGATACTCAGTATTTT. The chain has TRBV2 and TRBJ2-3; D might be TRBD1 (5 bases). This CDR3 is built from 11 residues. Germline loops: CDR1 SNHLY, CDR2 FYNNEI.

This clonotype was seen only a few times. DNA for the CDR3: TGCAGCGTTGAGGGGGGCTATGGCTACACCTTC. It encodes CSVEGGYGYTF. J is TRBJ1-2 and V is TRBV29-1; D possibly corresponds to TRBD1 (5 bases). V gave up 3 bases and J gave up 4 bases, with 6 bases separating them. Germline V CDR1 and CDR2: SQVTM, ANQGSEA. The CDR3 extends over 11 amino acids.

The chain uses TRBV6-6 and TRBJ1-2; maybe TRBD1 (5 bases). Germline V gives CDR1 MNHNY, CDR2 SVGAGI (reference sequence). This CDR3 has 12 residues. The germline V and J ends were trimmed by 5 bases and 7 bases, with 11 bases remaining between them. The CDR3 is CASSPRDLGYTF. The CDR3 nucleotides read TGTGCCAGCAGTCCCAGGGACCTTGGCTACACCTTC.